These T cell receptor beta chains were read from a single sample in a study of T cell repertoires in cytomegalovirus infection. TCRdb re-derived calls from the reads in MiXCR, one entry per CDR3 protein. The sample carries about 830,000 distinct CDR3 sequences, around a third recorded once. No antigen has been identified for these receptors. The starting material was cultured CD8+ T cells from PBMCs, obtained from culture after CMV antigen stimulation. All receptors derive from a human donor in good health (CMV status not recorded). Some clones in this sample may be carry-over from other donors' samples. Both conserved end residues are part of each CDR3. The D gene is left open where the match is weak. Not every row has a clone size; where given, it reads once, few, many or a size class.

CDR3 | DNA | V | D | size | J
CASSYTRHKNYNEQFF | TGTGCCAGCAGCTATACTCGGCATAAAAACTACAATGAGCAGTTCTTC | TRBV7-9 | . | . | TRBJ2-1
CANSPRTGCMNTEAFF | TGTGCCAACAGCCCCCGCACAGGGTGCATGAACACTGAAGCTTTCTTT | TRBV11-1 | . | . | TRBJ1-1
CASSYAGTVVTGELFF | TGTGCCAGCAGTTACGCCGGGACAGTAGTCACCGGGGAGCTGTTTTTT | TRBV6-8 | TRBD1 | . | TRBJ2-2
CASSSDLQETQYF | TGTGCTAGCAGCTCGGACTTACAAGAGACCCAGTACTTC | TRBV7-7 | . | many | TRBJ2-5
CASSPQGARGYTF | TGCGCCAGCAGCCCGCAGGGGGCGCGGGGCTACACCTTC | TRBV5-1 | TRBD1 | few | TRBJ1-2
CASSLLGDYTEAFF | TGTGCCAGCAGCTTATTGGGGGATTACACTGAAGCTTTCTTT | TRBV5-6 | . | . | TRBJ1-1
CASSEYQAGPDEQYF | TGTGCCAGCAGTGAATATCAGGCAGGGCCAGACGAGCAGTACTTC | TRBV6-5 | . | . | TRBJ2-7
CASSQAIRDRGPTDTQYF | TGCGCCAGCAGCCAAGCGATCAGGGACAGGGGGCCCACAGATACGCAGTATTTT | TRBV4-3 | TRBD1 | once | TRBJ2-3
CSVEDIWRGGTDTQYF | TGCAGCGTTGAAGATATTTGGCGGGGTGGGACAGATACGCAGTATTTT | TRBV29-1 | . | . | TRBJ2-3
CSALRLAGGLYNEQFF | TGCAGTGCTCTGAGACTAGCGGGGGGGCTATACAATGAGCAGTTCTTC | TRBV20-1 | TRBD2 | once | TRBJ2-1
CASSYSILGGNTEAFF | TGTGCCAGCAGTTACTCGATTCTAGGGGGCAACACTGAAGCTTTCTTT | TRBV6-5 | TRBD1 | . | TRBJ1-1
CASSLVGAPATEAFF | TGCGCCAGCAGCTTGGTTGGGGCCCCGGCGACTGAAGCTTTCTTT | TRBV5-1 | . | few | TRBJ1-1
CASNLETSGGQETQYF | TGTGCCAGCAACCTCGAGACTAGCGGGGGTCAGGAGACCCAGTACTTC | TRBV6-2/TRBV6-3 | TRBD2 | . | TRBJ2-5
CACTRSGELFF | TGTGCCTGCACCCGATCCGGGGAGCTGTTTTTT | TRBV6-1 | . | . | TRBJ2-2
CASGLYQGEQFF | TGTGCTAGTGGTTTGTATCAGGGTGAGCAGTTCTTC | TRBV12-5 | . | . | TRBJ2-1
CASTLLAPDTDTQYF | TGTGCCAGCACCCTACTAGCGCCAGACACAGATACGCAGTATTTT | TRBV6-2/TRBV6-3 | TRBD2 | few | TRBJ2-3
CASFYGTEAFF | TGTGCCAGCTTCTATGGCACTGAAGCTTTCTTT | TRBV7-9 | . | few | TRBJ1-1
CASSPAPGELFF | TGTGCCAGCAGCCCGGCACCCGGGGAGCTGTTTTTT | TRBV11-2 | . | . | TRBJ2-2
CASSMNRAQDGYTF | TGTGCCAGTAGTATGAACCGGGCCCAAGATGGCTACACCTTC | TRBV19 | . | few | TRBJ1-2
CASSLHTNTGELFF | TGTGCCAGTAGTCTCCACACGAACACCGGGGAGCTGTTTTTT | TRBV19 | . | few | TRBJ2-2
CASSFLGRGETQYF | TGTGCCAGCAGCTTCCTTGGCAGGGGGGAGACCCAGTACTTC | TRBV7-6 | TRBD1 | . | TRBJ2-5
CASSFTSSGIAKNIQYF | TGTGCCAGCAGTTTCACCTCCAGCGGAATAGCCAAAAACATTCAGTACTTC | TRBV27 | . | . | TRBJ2-4
CSARVTGQGYEQFF | TGCAGTGCTAGAGTGACGGGACAGGGTTATGAGCAGTTCTTC | TRBV20-1 | TRBD1 | once | TRBJ2-1
CSAPGERGDSGYTF | TGCAGTGCCCCCGGGGAACGGGGGGATAGTGGCTACACCTTC | TRBV20-1 | . | . | TRBJ1-2
CASSPSAGDVYGYTF | TGTGCCAGCAGCCCTTCCGCGGGGGATGTCTATGGCTACACCTTC | TRBV7-6 | . | many | TRBJ1-2
CASTRTTYEQYF | TGTGCCAGCACCCGGACAACCTACGAGCAGTACTTC | TRBV6-2/TRBV6-3 | . | few | TRBJ2-7
CASSQQGMNTEAFF | TGTGCCAGCAGTCAACAGGGGATGAACACTGAAGCTTTCTTT | TRBV27 | TRBD1 | few | TRBJ1-1
CASSLPPGQRTYNEQFF | TGCGCCAGCAGCTTGCCGCCTGGACAGAGAACCTACAATGAGCAGTTCTTC | TRBV5-1 | . | . | TRBJ2-1
CASSPPLSGPDNEQFF | TGTGCCAGCAGTCCCCCCCTCTCCGGGCCCGACAATGAGCAGTTCTTC | TRBV12-3/TRBV12-4 | . | . | TRBJ2-1
CASREGVGYGYTF | TGTGCCAGCCGCGAGGGGGTTGGCTATGGCTACACCTTC | TRBV9 | . | . | TRBJ1-2
CASSLMAEYYGYTF | TGTGCCAGCAGCTTGATGGCGGAATACTATGGCTACACCTTC | TRBV5-4 | . | . | TRBJ1-2
CASSIPGNEQFF | TGTGCCAGTAGTATACCCGGTAATGAGCAGTTCTTC | TRBV19 | . | few | TRBJ2-1
CASSWTDRANTEAFF | TGTGCCAGCAGCTGGACCGACAGGGCGAACACTGAAGCTTTCTTT | TRBV7-3 | TRBD1 | . | TRBJ1-1
CASSPTRQGPGYTF | TGTGCCAGCAGCCCAACGCGGCAGGGGCCGGGCTACACCTTC | TRBV11-2 | . | . | TRBJ1-2
CASNLGGELFF | TGTGCCAGCAACCTTGGAGGAGAGCTGTTTTTT | TRBV7-4 | . | few | TRBJ2-2
CAISEGNYNNEQFF | TGTGCCATCAGTGAGGGGAACTACAACAATGAGCAGTTCTTC | TRBV10-3 | . | . | TRBJ2-1
CASSYSESTDTQYF | TGTGCCAGCAGTTACTCGGAGAGCACAGATACGCAGTATTTT | TRBV6-6 | . | . | TRBJ2-3
CASSFGTGGDQAGELFF | TGTGCCAGCAGTTTCGGGACAGGGGGCGATCAGGCCGGGGAGCTGTTTTTT | TRBV12-3/TRBV12-4 | TRBD1 | . | TRBJ2-2
CASSLDRGRGYEQYF | TGTGCCAGCAGCCTGGACAGGGGGCGCGGGTACGAGCAGTACTTC | TRBV7-8 | TRBD1 | few | TRBJ2-7
CASSLVGGGEYTEAFF | TGTGCCAGCAGCTTAGTTGGCGGGGGCGAGTACACTGAAGCTTTCTTT | TRBV7-9 | . | . | TRBJ1-1
CASSLKWQGPLSGNEQFF | TGTGCCAGCAGCTTAAAATGGCAGGGGCCCTTATCGGGCAATGAGCAGTTCTTC | TRBV7-2 | . | many | TRBJ2-1
CATSGGPYEQYF | TGTGCCACCTCAGGGGGACCCTACGAGCAGTACTTC | TRBV19 | TRBD1 | few | TRBJ2-7
CASSLRGRGGEEQFF | TGTGCCAGCAGCTTAAGAGGTCGGGGGGGCGAAGAGCAGTTCTTC | TRBV7-3 | TRBD2 | few | TRBJ2-1
CASSIPGQGLEFSPGELFF | TGTGCCAGCAGCATACCGGGACAGGGTCTTGAATTTTCGCCCGGGGAGCTGTTTTTT | TRBV7-2 | TRBD1 | many | TRBJ2-2
CASSYSIHGTSGASTDTQYF | TGTGCCAGCAGTTACTCCATTCACGGGACTAGCGGGGCTAGCACAGATACGCAGTATTTT | TRBV6-5 | TRBD2 | few | TRBJ2-3
CSDLRGGGIYGNQPQHF | TGCAGCGACCTAAGGGGGGGGGGCATCTATGGCAATCAGCCCCAGCATTTT | TRBV29-1 | . | . | TRBJ1-5
CASSSRDSNQPQHF | TGTGCCAGCAGTTCCAGGGATAGCAATCAGCCCCAGCATTTT | TRBV6-2/TRBV6-3 | . | . | TRBJ1-5
CASGSRGNEQFF | TGTGCTAGTGGTTCCAGGGGGAATGAGCAGTTCTTC | TRBV12-5 | TRBD1 | . | TRBJ2-1
CASSLLGQGKELFF | TGTGCCAGCAGTTTATTGGGACAGGGGAAGGAACTGTTTTTT | TRBV12-3/TRBV12-4 | TRBD1 | . | TRBJ1-4
CASKGDRSQETQYF | TGTGCCAGTAAGGGGGACAGGTCTCAAGAGACCCAGTACTTC | TRBV19 | TRBD1 | . | TRBJ2-5
CASSYVKGYGNEQFF | TGTGCCAGCAGTTACGTGAAGGGTTATGGCAATGAGCAGTTCTTC | TRBV6-5 | . | few | TRBJ2-1
CASSFSGDDFYEQYF | TGTGCCAGCAGCTTTTCCGGGGACGACTTCTACGAGCAGTACTTC | TRBV7-6 | . | . | TRBJ2-7
CASRRRGGGVSEKLFF | TGTGCCAGCAGACGGAGAGGGGGAGGAGTTAGTGAAAAACTGTTTTTT | TRBV28 | . | few | TRBJ1-4
CASSFPTDYNEQFF | TGTGCCAGCAGCTTTCCGACAGACTACAATGAGCAGTTCTTC | TRBV7-2 | . | many | TRBJ2-1
CASSWGLGAEAFF | TGTGCCAGCAGTTGGGGATTAGGTGCTGAAGCTTTCTTT | TRBV6-5 | . | . | TRBJ1-1
CATKDDPGSQISPQHF | TGTGCCACCAAGGACGATCCGGGGTCCCAAATCAGCCCCCAGCATTTT | TRBV6-5 | . | few | TRBJ1-5
CASSQDLGALEKLFF | TGTGCCAGCAGCCAAGATCTTGGGGCTCTTGAAAAACTGTTTTTT | TRBV4-1 | . | . | TRBJ1-4